This T cell receptor (beta chain) was captured in a study of cytomegalovirus exposure and HLA in healthy donors. Study findings and constraints: Immune exposure data for these donors was limited to CMV serostatus. Reportedly, diagnosis of cytomegalovirus status by the classifier showed high specificity and sensitivity. Researchers catalogued roughly 170 TCR beta chains as cytomegalovirus-associated.

This clone has just one count. Its specificity is not known. Donors had nominal health at sampling but likely had unrecorded immune exposures. A multiplex PCR was run with 60 Vbeta primers and 13 Jbeta primers. TCRdb keeps only in-frame clones here, not all; method: immunoSEQ multiplex PCR. This table holds some 45,000 clones, around 87% found once. The CDR3 totals 15 residues. V shed 4 bases, J shed 5 bases, and the junction held 10 bases outside the gene matches. Germline loops: CDR1 SGHRS, CDR2 YFSETQ. This chain uses TRBV5-1 with TRBJ2-5, with 8 positions matching TRBD1. This clonotype originated in a woman in her thirties or forties in good health and CMV-seropositive. The material sequenced was PBMCs. The CDR3 nucleotides are TGCGCCAGCAGCAGGAGCAGGGGGCTGGGGGAGACCCAGTACTTC. Translated, it gives CASSRSRGLGETQYF.